This T cell receptor beta chain stems from a study of T cell clones after liver transplantation. Study at large: TCRbeta sequencing after a pre-transplant mixed lymphocyte reaction identified graft-donor-reactive clones, later tracked in post-transplant blood. At least one year of complete immunosuppression withdrawal without enzymes over twice normal defined tolerance. Study-wide results and limits: Small, mixed patient groups and varying post-transplant times limit these conclusions. Graft donor-reactive T cells possibly entered the graft instead of undergoing deletion.

Comment on this clone: Antigen unknown.

This CDR3 is built from 15 residues. The V and J ends lost 5 bases and 1 base respectively, with 11 bases between them. In germline, CDR1 is LNHDA, CDR2 SQIVND (reference sequence). This table comes from immunoSEQ multiplex PCR, and its TCRdb copy is limited to in-frame clones, with some not included. Of over 70,000 clones listed, 80% are singletons. The sequenced sample was CD4+ T cells from blood, obtained 12 months after liver transplant. V gene TRBV19 combines with J gene TRBJ2-2; D is undetermined. The TCR was taken from a human patient who received a liver transplant. The T cells may come from the graft donor. CDR3 coding DNA: TGTGCCAGTAGTGTTGGACGGCTGAACACCGGGGAGCTGTTTTTT. This encodes CASSVGRLNTGELFF.